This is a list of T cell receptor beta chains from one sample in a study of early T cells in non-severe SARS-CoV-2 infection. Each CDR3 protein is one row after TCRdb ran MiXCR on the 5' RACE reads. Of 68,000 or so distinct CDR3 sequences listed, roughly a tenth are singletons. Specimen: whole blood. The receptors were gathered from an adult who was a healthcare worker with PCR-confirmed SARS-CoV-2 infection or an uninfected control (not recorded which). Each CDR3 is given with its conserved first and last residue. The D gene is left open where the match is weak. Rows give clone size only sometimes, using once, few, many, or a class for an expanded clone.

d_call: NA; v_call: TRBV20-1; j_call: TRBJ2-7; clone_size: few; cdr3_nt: TGCAGTGCTAGGAAGGTCCCTTACGAGCAGTACTTC; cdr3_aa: CSARKVPYEQYF
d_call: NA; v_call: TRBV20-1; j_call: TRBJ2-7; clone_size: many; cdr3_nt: TGCAGTGCTAGGGGCACCCAGGGAACCACCTACGAGCAGTACTTC; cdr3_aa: CSARGTQGTTYEQYF
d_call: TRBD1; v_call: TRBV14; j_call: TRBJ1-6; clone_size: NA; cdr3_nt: TGTGCCAGCAGCGGACAGGGAAATTCACCCCTCCACTTT; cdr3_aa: CASSGQGNSPLHF
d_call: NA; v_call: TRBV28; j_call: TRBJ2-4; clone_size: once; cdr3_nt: TGTGCCAGCAGCCTTCCCGACGCCAAAAACATTCAGTACTTC; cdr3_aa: CASSLPDAKNIQYF
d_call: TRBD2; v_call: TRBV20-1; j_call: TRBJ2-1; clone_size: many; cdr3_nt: TGCAGTGCTAGAACTTTTAGCGGGGGTTCCCGTAGCTCCTACAATGAGCAGTTCTTC; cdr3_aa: CSARTFSGGSRSSYNEQFF
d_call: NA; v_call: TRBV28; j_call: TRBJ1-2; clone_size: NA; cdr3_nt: TGTGCCAGCAGTTTCACTAGGGCGGCGTATGGCTACACCTTC; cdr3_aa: CASSFTRAAYGYTF
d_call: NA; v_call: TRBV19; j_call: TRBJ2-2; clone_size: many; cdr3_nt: TGTGCCAGTGGCCTGGGGGTTACGGGGACCGGGGAGCTGTTTTTT; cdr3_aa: CASGLGVTGTGELFF
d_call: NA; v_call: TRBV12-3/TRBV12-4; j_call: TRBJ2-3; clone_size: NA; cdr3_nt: TGTGCCAGCAGTCAGATGTCCCGTACAGATACGCAGTATTTT; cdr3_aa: CASSQMSRTDTQYF
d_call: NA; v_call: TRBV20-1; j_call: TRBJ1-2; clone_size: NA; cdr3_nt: TGCAGTGCTAGTGAGGCTCTAGACTATGGCTACACCTTC; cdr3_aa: CSASEALDYGYTF
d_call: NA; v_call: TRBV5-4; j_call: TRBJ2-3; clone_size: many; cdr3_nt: TGTGCCAGCAGCCCCGGCGGGTATAGCACAGATACGCAGTATTTT; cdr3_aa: CASSPGGYSTDTQYF
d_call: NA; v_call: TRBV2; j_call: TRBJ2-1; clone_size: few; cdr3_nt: NA; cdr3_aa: CAGRVGWGTNPFF
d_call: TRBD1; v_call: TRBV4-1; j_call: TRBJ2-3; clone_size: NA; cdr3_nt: TGCGCCAGCAGAATCCGGGACAGTTACACAGATACGCAGTATTTT; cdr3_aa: CASRIRDSYTDTQYF
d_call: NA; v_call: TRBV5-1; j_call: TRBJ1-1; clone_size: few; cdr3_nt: TGCGCCAGCAGCTTAAAGATGAACACTGAAGCTTTCTTT; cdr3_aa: CASSLKMNTEAFF
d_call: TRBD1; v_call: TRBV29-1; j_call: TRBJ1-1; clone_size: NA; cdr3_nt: TGCAGCGTTGCTGATACAGGGGCCACTAACACTGAAGCTTTCTTT; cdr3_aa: CSVADTGATNTEAFF
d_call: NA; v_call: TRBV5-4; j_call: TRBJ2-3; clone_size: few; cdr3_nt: TGTGCCAGCAGCCTCGACGGGACCCATACGCAGTATTTT; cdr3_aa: CASSLDGTHTQYF
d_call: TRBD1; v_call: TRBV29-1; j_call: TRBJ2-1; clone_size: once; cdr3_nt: TGCAGCGTGGACAGGGTGCCAAATGAGCAGTTCTTC; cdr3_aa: CSVDRVPNEQFF
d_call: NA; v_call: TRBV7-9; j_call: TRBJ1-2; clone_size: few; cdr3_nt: TGTGCCAGCAGCCGGGGACGCGGCTATGGCTACACCTTC; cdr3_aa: CASSRGRGYGYTF
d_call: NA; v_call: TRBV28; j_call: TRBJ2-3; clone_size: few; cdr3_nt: TGTGCCAGCGAGATCGGGACACCCTTTACGCAGTATTTT; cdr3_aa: CASEIGTPFTQYF
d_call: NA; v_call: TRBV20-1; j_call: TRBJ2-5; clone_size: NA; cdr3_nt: TGCAGTGCTAGTCTGGGGCCGCAAGAGACCCAGTACTTC; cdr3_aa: CSASLGPQETQYF
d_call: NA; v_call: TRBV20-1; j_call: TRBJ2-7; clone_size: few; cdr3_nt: TGCAGCGCCGGGATCAGCTCCTACGAGCAGTACTTC; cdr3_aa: CSAGISSYEQYF
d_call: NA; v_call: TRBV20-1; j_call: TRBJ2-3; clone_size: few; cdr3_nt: TGCAGTGCTAGAGGACCAGGGTGGGATACGCAGTATTTT; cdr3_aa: CSARGPGWDTQYF
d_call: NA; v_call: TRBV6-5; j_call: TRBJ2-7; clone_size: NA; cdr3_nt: TGTGCCAGCGGACCCGTTAGGGAGAGGTCCTACGAGCAGTACTTC; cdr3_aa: CASGPVRERSYEQYF
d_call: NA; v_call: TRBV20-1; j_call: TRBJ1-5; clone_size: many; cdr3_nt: TGCAGTGCTAGAGCCGGGAGCAATCAGCCCCAGCATTTT; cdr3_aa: CSARAGSNQPQHF
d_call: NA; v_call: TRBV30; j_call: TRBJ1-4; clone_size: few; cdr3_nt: TGTGCCTGGAGTCTTGGGGCGGTCACGGGAAAACTGTTTTTT; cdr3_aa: CAWSLGAVTGKLFF
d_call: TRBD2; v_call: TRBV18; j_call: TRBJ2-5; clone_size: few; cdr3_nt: TGTGCCAGCTCCCCGACTAGCGGGAGCACCCAAGAGACCCAGTACTTC; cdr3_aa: CASSPTSGSTQETQYF
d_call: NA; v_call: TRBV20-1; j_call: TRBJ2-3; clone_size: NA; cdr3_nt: TGCAGCGCTAGAGAAAGAGTCCCAGATACGCAGTATTTT; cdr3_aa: CSARERVPDTQYF
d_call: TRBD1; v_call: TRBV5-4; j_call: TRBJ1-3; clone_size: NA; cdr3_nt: TGTGCCAGCAGCAACAGGGGCCTAGGGCCTGGAAACACCATATATTTT; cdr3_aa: CASSNRGLGPGNTIYF
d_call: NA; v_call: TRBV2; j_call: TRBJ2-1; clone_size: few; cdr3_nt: TGTGCCAGCAGTGAGTCCGGGAGCTCCTACAATGAGCAGTTCTTC; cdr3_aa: CASSESGSSYNEQFF
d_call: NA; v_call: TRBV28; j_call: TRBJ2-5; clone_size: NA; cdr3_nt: TGTGCCAGCACCCTATCCGGATACCAAGAGACCCAGTACTTC; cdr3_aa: CASTLSGYQETQYF
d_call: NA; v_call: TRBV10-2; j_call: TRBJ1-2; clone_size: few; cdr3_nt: TGCGCCAGCAACCACGGCGCCGGAAATGGCTACACCTTC; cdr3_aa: CASNHGAGNGYTF
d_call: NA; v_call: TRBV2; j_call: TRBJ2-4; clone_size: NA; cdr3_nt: TGTGCCAGCAGTGAAGAAGGGCCCGTCGGGTACTTC; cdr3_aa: CASSEEGPVGYF
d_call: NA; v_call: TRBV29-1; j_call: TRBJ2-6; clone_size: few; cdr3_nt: TGCAGCGTCCTTGCCGGGGCCAACGTCCTGACTTTC; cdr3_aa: CSVLAGANVLTF
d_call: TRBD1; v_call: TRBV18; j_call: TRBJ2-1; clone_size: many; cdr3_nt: TGTGCCAGCTCAGGACAGGGGTCTGCTGAGCAGTTCTTC; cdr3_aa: CASSGQGSAEQFF
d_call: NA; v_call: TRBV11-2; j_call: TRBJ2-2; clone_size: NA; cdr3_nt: TGTGTCAGCAGCTTACGGTCTCAGGGCAGACAGCTCGGGGAGCTGTTTTTT; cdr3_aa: CVSSLRSQGRQLGELFF
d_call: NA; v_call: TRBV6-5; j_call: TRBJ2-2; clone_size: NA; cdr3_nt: TGTGCCAGCAGTTACTCGGGCAGGGGATCCGAGGAGCTGTTTTTT; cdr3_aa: CASSYSGRGSEELFF
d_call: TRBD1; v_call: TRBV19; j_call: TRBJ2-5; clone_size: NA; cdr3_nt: TGTGCCAGTAGTATCGGGCAGGGGGCGAAGGCCCAGTACTTC; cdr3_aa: CASSIGQGAKAQYF
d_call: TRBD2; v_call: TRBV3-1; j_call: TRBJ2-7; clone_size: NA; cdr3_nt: TGTGCCAGCAGCCAAGGACTAGCGAGATTTGAGCAGTACTTC; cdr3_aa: CASSQGLARFEQYF
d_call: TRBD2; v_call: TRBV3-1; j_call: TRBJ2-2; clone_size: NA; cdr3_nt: TGTGCCAGCAGCCAAGGAGGCCTAGCGGGAGCCCGGGAGCTGTTTTTT; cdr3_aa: CASSQGGLAGARELFF
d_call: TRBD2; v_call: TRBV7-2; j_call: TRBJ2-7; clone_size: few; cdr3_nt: TGTGCCAGCAGCCCCTTCGGTAGCGGGAGAAACGAGCAGTACTTC; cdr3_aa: CASSPFGSGRNEQYF
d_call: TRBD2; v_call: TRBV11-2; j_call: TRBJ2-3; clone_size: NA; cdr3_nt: TGTGCCAGCAGCAGGGGACTAGGTTTGACAGATACGCAGTATTTT; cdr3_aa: CASSRGLGLTDTQYF
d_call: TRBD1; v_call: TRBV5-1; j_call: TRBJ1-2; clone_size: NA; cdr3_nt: TGCGCCAGCAGCTTACAGGGGGCAGAGGGCTACACCTTC; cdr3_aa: CASSLQGAEGYTF